The 27 T cell receptor beta chains below all came from one sample that was sequenced in a study of OX40 agonist ivuxolimab in advanced cancers. Here immunoSEQ multiplex PCR was the method, and the copy in TCRdb shows in-frame clones only, minus some. Found here are approximately 76,000 clones, around nine tenths of them singletons; the top ten hold roughly 13%. Specimen: CD4+ or CD8+ T cells sorted from blood, collected in a trial of the OX40 agonist ivuxolimab. The receptors stem from an adult with an advanced solid tumor such as melanoma, head and neck, liver or kidney cancer.

This clone was counted a single time. V gene TRBV5-4 combines with J gene TRBJ2-7; 8 positions match TRBD1. Germline-derived CDR1 and CDR2 are SGHNT and YYREEE (reference sequence). This CDR3 region has 15 residues. The V and J ends lost 0 bases and 3 bases, in that order; junction bases with no gene match: 5. CDR3 loop: CASSLAQGAFYEQYF. The CDR3 DNA reads TGTGCCAGCAGCTTGGCGCAGGGGGCTTTCTACGAGCAGTACTTC. Full variable domain (rest looked up from reference TRBV5-4 and TRBJ2-7): ETGVTQSPTHLIKTRGQQVTLRCSSQSGHNTVSWYQQALGQGPQFIFQYYREEENGRGNFPPRFSGLQFPNYSSELNVNALELDDSALYLCASSLAQGAFYEQYFGPGTRLTVT.

This chain uses TRBV10-1 with TRBJ2-1; 13 bases line up with TRBD2. CDR3 length equals 16 residues. Per germline, CDR1 WNHNN and CDR2 SYGVQD (reference sequence). J was trimmed by 7 bases and V by 3 bases; bases with no gene match: 6. The DNA for the CDR3 is TGCGCCAGCAGTGACCCCGGGACTAGCGGGATAAATGAGCAGTTCTTC. Residues: CASSDPGTSGINEQFF.

This sequence joins TRBV2 and TRBJ2-3; no definite D call. The V gene lost 6 bases and the J gene lost 2 bases, with 12 bases spanning the gap. CDR1 is SNHLY, CDR2 FYNNEI, per germline. This CDR3 spans 14 amino acids. The CDR3 DNA reads as TGTGCCAGCAGAGGCAGAGTTGACACAGATACGCAGTATTTT. Amino acids: CASRGRVDTDTQYF.

V gene TRBV4-1 combines with J gene TRBJ2-1; no clear D. In germline, CDR1 is MGHRA, CDR2 YSYEKL. The ends were cut back, 0 bases at V and 7 bases at J, with 4 bases in the middle. The length of the CDR3 is 12 residues. CDR3 in DNA: TGCGCCAGCAGCCAAGACCATAATGAGCAGTTCTTC. Protein product: CASSQDHNEQFF.

The chain employs TRBV19 and TRBJ1-3; TRBD1 matches at 9 bases. The CDR3 loop spans 16 amino acids. The trim removed 5 bases at V and 0 bases at J, leaving 5 bases unmatched. Germline V gives CDR1 LNHDA, CDR2 SQIVND (reference sequence). In DNA, the CDR3 is TGTGCCAGTAGTCCGGGACAGGGATACTCTGGAAACACCATATATTTT. Translating it yields CASSPGQGYSGNTIYF.

The chain is built from TRBV25-1 and TRBJ2-3; TRBD1 or TRBD2 may be the D gene (5 bases each). This CDR3 has 15 residues. CDR1 is MGHDK, CDR2 SYGVNS, per germline. Between the trimmed V and J ends, which lost 8 bases and 4 bases, there was a span of 19 bases. The CDR3 protein is CASRGDRGVADTQYF. DNA for the CDR3: TGTGCCAGCCGTGGGGACCGGGGAGTCGCAGATACGCAGTATTTT.

The DNA of the CDR3 is TGTGCCAGCAGCTTGGGGGTACTAGGCTACCCGCAAGAGACCCAGTACTTC. Its protein product is CASSLGVLGYPQETQYF. V gene TRBV5-8 combines with J gene TRBJ2-5, with a tentative D call TRBD2 (5 bases). Germline-derived CDR1 and CDR2 are SGHTS and YDEGEE. The CDR3 loop spans 17 amino acids. Trimming took 0 bases from V and 2 from J, leaving 17 bases between them. The entire variable domain, with the rest obtained from reference TRBV5-8 and TRBJ2-5, is as follows: EAGVTQSPTHLIKTRGQQATLRCSPISGHTSVYWYQQALGLGLQFLLWYDEGEERNRGNFPPRFSGRQFPNYSSELNVNALELEDSALYLCASSLGVLGYPQETQYFGPGTRLLVL.

The chain recombines TRBV27 with TRBJ2-2; a weak D match, TRBD1 (6 bases). CDR3 length: 15 residues. Per germline, CDR1 MNHEY and CDR2 SMNVEV (reference sequence). V dropped 2 bases and J dropped 7 bases, with 14 bases sitting between them. The CDR3 is CASSLTGLGNGELFF. CDR3 bases: TGTGCCAGCAGTTTAACAGGGTTGGGGAACGGGGAGCTGTTTTTT.

The V and J genes are TRBV19 and TRBJ2-5, with 10 bases fitting TRBD1. The CDR3 is 11 residues long. Germline values: CDR1 LNHDA, CDR2 SQIVND (reference sequence). CDR3 in DNA: TGTGCGACAGGGGGCAGCGAGACCCAGTACTTC. Amino acids: CATGGSETQYF. The full variable domain, in which reference TRBV19 and TRBJ2-5 provide the parts outside the CDR3, is DGGITQSPKYLFRKEGQNVTLSCEQNLNHDAMYWYRQDPGQGLRLIYYSQIVNDFQKGDIAEGYSVSREKKESFPLTVTSAQKNPTAFYLCATGGSETQYFGPGTRLLVL.

The V call is TRBV18, the J call TRBJ2-7; unclear D gene. Looked up from germline, CDR1 is KGHSH and CDR2 is LQKENI. Between the trimmed V and J ends, which lost 2 bases and 2 bases, there was a span of 4 bases. The CDR3 is 12 residues long. CDR3 in amino acids: CASSPGAYEQYF. The CDR3 DNA sequence: TGTGCCAGCTCACCAGGCGCCTACGAGCAGTACTTC.

This clone came up a few times. V is TRBV18 and J is TRBJ1-5; D remains unclear. In germline, CDR1 is KGHSH, CDR2 LQKENI. CDR3 length: 13 amino acids. V lost 4 bases and J 3 bases, leaving 7 bases between the germline ends. CDR3 residues: CASSQLPNQPQHF. CDR3 bases: TGTGCCAGCTCACAACTACCCAATCAGCCCCAGCATTTT.

The chain employs TRBV19 and TRBJ1-1; 8 nucleotides line up with TRBD1. CDR3 size: 16 residues. CDR1 is LNHDA, CDR2 SQIVND, per germline (reference sequence). V shed 2 bases, J shed 1 base, and the junction held 6 bases outside the gene matches. CDR3 coding DNA: TGTGCCAGTAGTATACACCAGGGGGCTTGGAACACTGAAGCTTTCTTT. Amino acid sequence: CASSIHQGAWNTEAFF.

The V and J genes are TRBV7-6 and TRBJ2-1; 12 positions agree with TRBD2. The trim removed 4 bases at V and 5 bases at J, leaving 9 bases unmatched. Germline V lookup: CDR1 SGHVS, CDR2 FNYEAQ. The CDR3 is made up of 17 amino acids. CDR3 sequence: CASSYRPGLAGHNEQFF. The CDR3 DNA sequence: TGTGCCAGCAGCTATCGCCCAGGACTAGCGGGGCACAATGAGCAGTTCTTC.

CDR3 residues: CASSLAPVAGGSDEQFF. The CDR3 DNA is TGTGCCAGCAGCTTAGCCCCGGTAGCGGGAGGTAGCGATGAGCAGTTCTTC. The rearrangement links TRBV7-3 to TRBJ2-1; 10 bases are a match to TRBD2. Germline V gives CDR1 SGHTA, CDR2 FQGTGA. The ends lost 2 bases at V and 8 bases at J; junction bases unmatched: 12. The CDR3 has 17 residues.

V and J are TRBV18 and TRBJ2-5, with D perhaps TRBD1 or TRBD2 (5 bases each). CDR3 length: 15 amino acids. The germline CDR1 and CDR2 sequences are KGHSH and LQKENI. Trimming left V 1 base short and J 2 bases short, with 11 bases between. As DNA, the CDR3 is TGTGCCAGCTCACCACTGGGGTGGGGGCAAGAGACCCAGTACTTC. As protein: CASSPLGWGQETQYF.

This chain joins TRBV29-1 and TRBJ1-2; D remains unclear. CDR3 length: 13 amino acids. Trimming pared 6 bases from V and 4 bases from J, leaving 15 bases between. Per germline, CDR1 SQVTM and CDR2 ANQGSEA. The DNA for the CDR3 is TGCAGCGTGACGACACTCCTTTCCTATGGCTACACCTTC. As protein: CSVTTLLSYGYTF.

The CDR3 protein is CASSYAPYQPQHF. DNA of the CDR3: TGTGCCAGCAGTTATGCCCCTTACCAGCCCCAGCATTTT. The chain employs TRBV28 and TRBJ1-5; D is uncertain. The CDR3 covers 13 residues. With 4 bases removed from V and 7 bases from J, the gap between germline ends came to 11 bases. CDR1 and CDR2 from the germline V gene are MDHEN and SYDVKM.

In this sample, this clone turned up a few times. This chain connects TRBV25-1 to TRBJ2-3; 7 positions agree with TRBD2. There are 15 residues in the CDR3. After removal of 0 bases from V and 4 bases from J, the junction contained 4 bases not matched to a gene. Germline V gene lookup returns CDR1 MGHDK and CDR2 SYGVNS. This CDR3 reads CASSEYGGGSDTQYF. The DNA of the CDR3 is TGTGCCAGCAGTGAATATGGCGGGGGATCAGATACGCAGTATTTT.

This chain connects TRBV5-1 to TRBJ2-7, with 7 nucleotides matching TRBD2. This CDR3 contains 15 residues. CDR1 and CDR2 (germline): SGHRS, YFSETQ. V lost 4 bases and J lost 2; bases outside the gene matches: 9. CDR3 in amino acids: CASSPTGGFTYEQYF. In nucleotides, the CDR3 is TGCGCCAGCAGCCCCACGGGGGGTTTTACCTACGAGCAGTACTTC.

The genes are TRBV27 and TRBJ1-6; 12 nucleotides agree with TRBD1. The germline gives CDR1 MNHEY, CDR2 SMNVEV (reference sequence). Trimming cost V 2 bases and J 7 bases; bases outside gene matches: 15. The CDR3 has 20 amino acids. This CDR3 reads CASSLGVFRGTGGPNSPLHF. In DNA, the CDR3 is TGTGCCAGCAGTTTAGGAGTTTTTCGGGGGACAGGGGGCCCCAATTCACCCCTCCACTTT.

Only one count was recorded for this clone. V gene TRBV11-1 combines with J gene TRBJ2-7, with D possibly matching TRBD2 (5 bases). Germline V gives CDR1 SGHAT, CDR2 FQDESV (reference sequence). CDR3 length: 12 residues. V was clipped by 5 bases and J by 2 bases, with 7 bases between them. This chain's CDR3 is CASSTGTYEQYF. The CDR3 nucleotides read TGTGCCAGCAGCACCGGGACCTACGAGCAGTACTTC.

The chain recombines TRBV5-4 with TRBJ1-4; 12 bases line up with TRBD1. Germline CDR1 SGHNT, CDR2 YYREEE (reference sequence). V dropped 3 bases and J dropped 6; count of bases not matched to a gene: 3. This CDR3 has 15 amino acids. DNA of the CDR3: TGTGCCAGCAGCTCACGGGACAGGGGGCATGAAAAACTGTTTTTT. Its protein is CASSSRDRGHEKLFF.

This clone showed up just a few times. The rearrangement links TRBV13 to TRBJ2-7; no firm D call. From germline, CDR1 is PRHDT and CDR2 FYEKMQ (reference sequence). The CDR3 contains 11 residues. V was shortened by 4 bases and J by 6 bases, with 7 bases between the two germline ends. The CDR3 here is CASSSDGEQYF. The CDR3 region has the DNA TGTGCCAGCAGCTCAGACGGCGAGCAGTACTTC.

The rearrangement joins TRBV13 to TRBJ2-3, with a tentative D call TRBD1 (5 bases). CDR3 length equals 13 residues. V gave up 5 bases and J gave up 8 bases, with 14 bases separating them. The V gene's germline CDR1 is PRHDT and CDR2 FYEKMQ (reference sequence). In nucleotides, the CDR3 is TGTGCCAGCAGCCCCCGGACACCGGGTACGCAGTATTTT. This gives the protein CASSPRTPGTQYF.

This clone was seen a handful of times. This chain uses TRBV7-3 with TRBJ2-7; TRBD1 might be the D (6 bases). Germline V gene sequence: CDR1 SGHTA, CDR2 FQGTGA. The CDR3 totals 13 residues. V was trimmed by 8 bases and J by 6 bases, leaving 17 bases between them. The CDR3 bases are TGTGCCAGCGGGATCTCTGCAGGGGCCGAGCAGTACTTC. Protein sequence: CASGISAGAEQYF.

This chain connects TRBV30 to TRBJ2-7; D is uncertain. The V gene lost 4 bases and the J gene lost 1 base, with 11 bases spanning the gap. Germline assignment: CDR1 GTSNPN and CDR2 SVGIG (reference sequence). The CDR3 is made up of 13 amino acids. CDR3 residues: CAWKSAASYEQYF. The CDR3 DNA reads as TGTGCCTGGAAGAGCGCAGCTTCCTACGAGCAGTACTTC.

The chain joins TRBV21-1 to TRBJ1-1. TRBV21-1 is a pseudogene segment. The CDR3 spans 17 residues. The CDR3 DNA reads TGTGCCAGCAGCAATAGTAATAGCGCGGGGGAGAACACTGAAGCTTTCTTT. Amino acid sequence: CASSNSNSAGENTEAFF.